This T cell receptor beta chain was captured by sequencing in a study of shared clonotypes between healthy human individuals. CDR3 length: 14 amino acids. CDR1 and CDR2 from the germline V gene are SGHTS and YDEGEE. Losses at the gene ends were 0 bases for V and 7 bases for J; bases not matched to a gene: 3. The protocol was immunoSEQ multiplex PCR, while the TCRdb copy is restricted to in-frame clones and leaves out a portion. Of approximately 2,300,000 clones in the sample, approximately 90% were seen once. The source is a man younger than 35 in good health. Some clones in this sample may be carry-over from other donors' samples. Sequencing input: naive CD4+ T cells from PBMCs. Subset in this sample: CD45RA+ positively selected. The chain uses TRBV5-8 and TRBJ1-4, with TRBD1 identical over 7 bases. The CDR3 is CASSLGQGLEKLFF. In DNA form, the CDR3 reads TGTGCCAGCAGCTTGGGACAGGGACTTGAAAAACTGTTTTTT. Full variable domain (missing parts from reference TRBV5-8 and TRBJ1-4): EAGVTQSPTHLIKTRGQQATLRCSPISGHTSVYWYQQALGLGLQFLLWYDEGEERNRGNFPPRFSGRQFPNYSSELNVNALELEDSALYLCASSLGQGLEKLFFGSGTQLSVL.